What follows are 13 T cell receptor beta chains derived from one specimen sequenced in a study of cytomegalovirus exposure and HLA in healthy donors. The PCR employed 60 Vbeta primers together with 13 Jbeta primers. Assay used: immunoSEQ multiplex PCR; TCRdb lists only in-frame clones, some missing. The table lists approximately 190,000 clones, about four fifths of them singletons, with 12% to 15% in the top ten. Material for sequencing was PBMCs. The receptors originated from a woman in her 30s in good health and CMV-seropositive.

V gene TRBV7-9 combines with J gene TRBJ2-4; no clear D. The V end lost 2 bases, the J end lost 5 bases, and 7 bases lay between the germline ends. This CDR3 contains 13 residues. CDR1 is SEHNR and CDR2 is FQNEAQ in the germline V gene (reference sequence). In DNA, the CDR3 is TGTGCCAGCAGCTTACCTGCAGAAAACATTCAGTACTTC. This sequence encodes CASSLPAENIQYF.

V is TRBV7-8 and J is TRBJ1-5; TRBD1 might be the D (5 bases). The CDR3 totals 15 residues. Per germline, CDR1 SGHVS and CDR2 FQNEAQ. With 2 bases removed from V and 2 bases from J, the gap between germline ends came to 10 bases. The CDR3: CASSLSGGGNQPQHF. CDR3 in DNA: TGTGCCAGCAGCTTATCGGGGGGTGGCAATCAGCCCCAGCATTTT.

This chain connects TRBV5-1 to TRBJ2-5; 12 bases agree with TRBD2. From germline, CDR1 is SGHRS and CDR2 YFSETQ. The ends lost 2 bases at V and 6 bases at J; junction bases unmatched: 5. The CDR3 contains 15 residues. The CDR3 is CASSFLTSGRQTQYF. As DNA, the CDR3 is TGCGCCAGCAGCTTTCTGACTAGCGGGAGACAGACCCAGTACTTC.

The rearrangement links TRBV7-8 to TRBJ1-1, with D possibly being TRBD1 (5 bases). The germline V gene has CDR1 SGHVS and CDR2 FQNEAQ. V shed 5 bases and J shed 1 base, with 8 bases lying between them. This CDR3 region has 13 residues. CDR3 coding DNA: TGTGCCAGCAGCCGGGGGTGGAACACTGAAGCTTTCTTT. Translation: CASSRGWNTEAFF.

The CDR3 protein is CASSVSSGGMSETQYF. The DNA for the CDR3 is TGTGCCAGCAGCGTCTCTAGCGGGGGGATGTCAGAGACCCAGTACTTC. V gene TRBV9 combines with J gene TRBJ2-5; 11 nucleotides match TRBD2. This CDR3 is built from 16 residues. V gave up 2 bases and J gave up 4 bases; unmatched junction bases: 7. Germline V gene sequence: CDR1 SGDLS, CDR2 YYNGEE. Looking up the rest from reference TRBV9 and TRBJ2-5 gives the full variable domain: DSGVTQTPKHLITATGQRVTLRCSPRSGDLSVYWYQQSLDQGLQFLIQYYNGEERAKGNILERFSAQQFPDLHSELNLSSLELGDSALYFCASSVSSGGMSETQYFGPGTRLLVL.

The J gene is TRBJ2-5, the V gene TRBV6-6, with D possibly matching TRBD1 (6 bases). In germline, CDR1 is MNHNY, CDR2 SVGAGI (reference sequence). V was cut by 2 bases and J by 0 bases, with 10 bases left in between. The CDR3 is 15 amino acids. CDR3 sequence reads: CASSYRGSNQETQYF. CDR3 coding DNA: TGTGCCAGCAGTTACAGGGGGAGTAACCAAGAGACCCAGTACTTC.

V gene TRBV27 combines with J gene TRBJ1-2; a possible D gene is TRBD1 (6 bases). Trimming took off 5 bases at V and 3 bases at J, with 25 bases between the two ends. Germline V lookup: CDR1 MNHEY, CDR2 SMNVEV (reference sequence). The CDR3 has 18 residues. The DNA for the CDR3 is TGTGCCAGCAGTCTCCGCCCGGCACGAGGGGGAGAGGACTATGGCTACACCTTC. Translating it yields CASSLRPARGGEDYGYTF.

This clone was seen a few times. V gene TRBV2 combines with J gene TRBJ1-6, with D perhaps TRBD1 (6 bases). V lost 6 bases, J lost 15 bases, and 15 bases lay in between. CDR3 size: 12 residues. Germline V CDR1 and CDR2: SNHLY, FYNNEI. CDR3 region: CASRAGVRDLHF. DNA for the CDR3: TGTGCCAGCAGAGCAGGGGTTCGAGACCTCCACTTT.

The chain couples TRBV6-5 to TRBJ2-7; 7 bases agree with TRBD1. The CDR3 length is 12 residues. V was clipped by 5 bases and J by 3 bases; unmatched bases: 1. Germline V gene lookup returns CDR1 MNHEY and CDR2 SVGAGI. CDR3 in DNA: TGTGCCAGCAGTCGGGACAGCTACGAGCAGTACTTC. Its protein is CASSRDSYEQYF.

The chain combines TRBV5-1 with TRBJ2-1; 14 nucleotides line up with TRBD2. Germline CDR1 is SGHRS and CDR2 is YFSETQ. The CDR3 length is 17 residues. V shed 4 bases, J shed 2 bases, and the junction held 5 bases outside the gene matches. The CDR3 spells CASSKGTSGGTYNEQFF. The CDR3 bases are TGCGCCAGCAGCAAGGGGACTAGCGGGGGAACCTACAATGAGCAGTTCTTC.

This clone was seen once. The V call is TRBV13, the J call TRBJ2-7, with a weak D call TRBD2 (6 bases). Germline V gene lookup returns CDR1 PRHDT and CDR2 FYEKMQ (reference sequence). V gave up 5 bases and J gave up 7 bases, with 24 bases separating them. The CDR3 runs 16 residues. CDR3 protein: CASSRAPGSAAGEQYF. CDR3 nucleotide sequence: TGTGCCAGCAGCCGAGCCCCGGGATCGGCGGCGGGGGAGCAGTACTTC.

The V and J genes are TRBV2 and TRBJ2-5; the match to TRBD1 covers 9 bases. V was clipped by 5 bases and J by 5 bases; unmatched bases: 9. Germline V gene data show CDR1 as SNHLY and CDR2 as FYNNEI. This CDR3 has 15 residues. CDR3: CASSPIRDRVETQYF. The CDR3 DNA is TGTGCCAGCAGTCCCATCCGGGACAGGGTTGAGACCCAGTACTTC.

V usage is TRBV7-3 and J usage is TRBJ2-1, with 14 nucleotides matching TRBD2. Germline trimming cut 3 bases from V and 7 bases from J; bases unmatched to any gene: 8. This CDR3 has 17 amino acids. The germline CDR1 and CDR2 sequences are SGHTA and FQGTGA. In nucleotides, the CDR3 is TGTGCCAGCAGCTTCCAGACTAGCGGGAGGGCCGATAATGAGCAGTTCTTC. Amino acid sequence: CASSFQTSGRADNEQFF.